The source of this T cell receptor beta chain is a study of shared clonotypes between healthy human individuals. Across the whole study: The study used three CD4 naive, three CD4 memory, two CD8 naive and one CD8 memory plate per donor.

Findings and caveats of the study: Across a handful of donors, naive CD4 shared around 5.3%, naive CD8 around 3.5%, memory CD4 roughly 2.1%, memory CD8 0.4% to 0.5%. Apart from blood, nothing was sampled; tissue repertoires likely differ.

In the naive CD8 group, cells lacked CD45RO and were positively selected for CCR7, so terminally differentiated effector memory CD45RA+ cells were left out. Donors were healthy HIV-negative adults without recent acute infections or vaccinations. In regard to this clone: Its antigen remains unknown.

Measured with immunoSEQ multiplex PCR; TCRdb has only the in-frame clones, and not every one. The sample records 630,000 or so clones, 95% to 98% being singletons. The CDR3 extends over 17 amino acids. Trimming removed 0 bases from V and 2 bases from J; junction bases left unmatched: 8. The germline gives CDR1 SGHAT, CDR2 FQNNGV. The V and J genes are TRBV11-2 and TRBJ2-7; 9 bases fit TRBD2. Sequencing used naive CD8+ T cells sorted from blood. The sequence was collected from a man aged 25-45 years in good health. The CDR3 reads CASSLDSPAGGAYEQYF. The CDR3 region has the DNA TGTGCCAGCAGCTTAGATTCCCCAGCGGGAGGTGCCTACGAGCAGTACTTC.